This T cell receptor (beta chain) is drawn from a study of blood T cell repertoires in COVID-19. The repertoire was sequenced with immunoSEQ multiplex PCR; TCRdb's copy has only in-frame clones and lacks some. The table records fewer than 400,000 clones, 80% to 90% of them present only once. With 6 bases removed from V and 2 bases from J, the gap between germline ends came to 17 bases. CDR3 length equals 15 residues. Germline V gene lookup returns CDR1 MGHRA and CDR2 YSYEKL. The sample taken for sequencing was PBMCs or T cells enriched from blood (not recorded which). The clonotype was recovered from a man aged 25 to 40 who had recovered from COVID-19. The chain couples TRBV4-1 to TRBJ2-7, with D perhaps TRBD1 (6 bases). The CDR3 nucleotides are TGCGCCAGCAGTCGCTCCGGAACAGGGCCCTACGAGCAGTACTTC. Protein product: CASSRSGTGPYEQYF.